This TCR beta chain originates from a study of shared clonotypes between healthy human individuals. The J segment lost 5 bases and the V segment lost 5 bases, leaving 4 bases of the junction unmatched. This CDR3 has 14 residues. Germline lookup yields CDR1 MNHEY and CDR2 SMNVEV (reference sequence). Method: immunoSEQ multiplex PCR; TCRdb's copy keeps in-frame clones and lacks some. The sample consists of roughly 720,000 clones, about 90% of them appearing once. The sequencing sample was made of memory CD8+ T cells from PBMCs. Subset in this sample: CD45RO+ cells pooled with CCR7-negative TemRA cells. The origin of this receptor is a man in his late teens or twenties in good health. Some clones in this sample may be carry-over from other donors' samples. The chain is built from TRBV27 and TRBJ2-5; 11 positions agree with TRBD1. CDR3 region: CASSTRDRGETQYF. CDR3 nucleotides: TGTGCCAGCAGTACTCGGGACAGGGGGGAGACCCAGTACTTC.